This entry lists 21 T cell receptor beta chains sequenced from one sample in a study of OX40 agonist ivuxolimab in advanced cancers. Profiled with immunoSEQ multiplex PCR; TCRdb holds only in-frame clones, not every one. The sample has fewer than 70,000 clones, approximately 87% seen once; the top ten hold around 3.2%. The material was CD4+ or CD8+ T cells sorted from blood, obtained in a trial of the OX40 agonist ivuxolimab. These receptors were collected from an adult with an advanced solid tumor such as melanoma, head and neck, liver or kidney cancer.

The chain links TRBV9 to TRBJ1-1; tentatively, D is TRBD1 (5 bases). CDR3 length equals 16 residues. Germline loops: CDR1 SGDLS, CDR2 YYNGEE. V was shortened by 4 bases and J by 2 bases, with 18 bases between the two germline ends. For the CDR3, the DNA is TGTGCCAGCAGCTCCAGGGTATCGTGGTCCAACACTGAAGCTTTCTTT. Its translation: CASSSRVSWSNTEAFF.

The chain combines TRBV2 with TRBJ1-1, with D unclear. The germline V gene has CDR1 SNHLY and CDR2 FYNNEI. Between the trimmed V and J ends, which lost 4 bases and 6 bases, there was a span of 6 bases. CDR3 length: 11 amino acids. The CDR3 reads CASSGRAEAFF. Here the CDR3 DNA reads TGTGCCAGCAGTGGGCGGGCTGAAGCTTTCTTT.

V is TRBV7-8 and J is TRBJ1-2; TRBD1 aligns across 7 bases. V was clipped by 1 base and J by 3 bases; unmatched bases: 8. The length of the CDR3 is 16 residues. CDR1 SGHVS and CDR2 FQNEAQ come from the germline V gene. CDR3 nucleotides: TGTGCCAGCAGCTTAGAATCTGGAACAGGGGACTATGGCTACACCTTC. Translation: CASSLESGTGDYGYTF.

The genes are TRBV11-1 and TRBJ2-1, with TRBD2 as a possible D gene (7 bases). The CDR3 is 18 residues long. The V and J ends lost 5 bases and 4 bases respectively, with 24 bases between them. Germline V gene data show CDR1 as SGHAT and CDR2 as FQDESV (reference sequence). The CDR3 is CASSPWGGATGKYNEQFF. The CDR3 DNA sequence: TGTGCCAGCAGCCCGTGGGGGGGGGCAACGGGCAAGTACAATGAGCAGTTCTTC.

The chain is built from TRBV7-9 and TRBJ2-5; TRBD2 is a possible D gene (6 bases). In germline, CDR1 is SEHNR, CDR2 FQNEAQ (reference sequence). The ends were cut back, 8 bases at V and 4 bases at J, with 8 bases in the middle. This CDR3 has 11 residues. In nucleotides, the CDR3 is TGTGCCAGCGGGCGGGGAGAGACCCAGTACTTC. As protein: CASGRGETQYF.

The DNA of the CDR3 is TGTGCCAGCAGCCAAGAGGGTAGCGGGGGACCAGATACGCAGTATTTT. This codes for CASSQEGSGGPDTQYF. The V call is TRBV4-2, the J call TRBJ2-3; 9 nucleotides match TRBD2. In germline, CDR1 is LGHNA, CDR2 YNFKEQ. The V gene end was trimmed by 0 bases and the J gene end by 4 bases; junction bases not matched to a gene: 5. The CDR3 runs 16 residues.

V is TRBV2 and J is TRBJ1-4; D uncertain. V was clipped by 7 bases and J by 7 bases, with 7 bases between them. In germline, CDR1 is SNHLY, CDR2 FYNNEI. CDR3 length equals 11 residues. In DNA, the CDR3 is TGTGCCAGCAAGGCCGTTGAAAAACTGTTTTTT. This gives the protein CASKAVEKLFF.

The V gene is TRBV4-3, the J gene TRBJ1-4, with 9 bases aligning to TRBD1. This CDR3 comprises 14 residues. The germline V gene has CDR1 LGHNA and CDR2 YSLEER. Losses at the gene ends were 4 bases for V and 8 bases for J; bases not matched to a gene: 5. The CDR3 coding sequence is TGCGCCAGCAGCCGGGACAGGGTACGCGAAAAACTGTTTTTT. Protein: CASSRDRVREKLFF.

This clone was found a few times. The rearrangement joins TRBV7-2 to TRBJ2-2, with D unresolved. The CDR3 covers 15 residues. Germline lookup yields CDR1 SGHTA and CDR2 FQGNSA. The germline V and J ends were trimmed by 5 bases and 8 bases, with 18 bases remaining between them. The chain's CDR3 is CASSRDSRGAGELFF. In nucleotides, the CDR3 is TGTGCCAGCAGCCGAGATAGCAGAGGTGCAGGGGAGCTGTTTTTT. The full variable domain, its missing parts supplied by reference TRBV7-2 and TRBJ2-2, is GAGVSQSPSNKVTEKGKDVELRCDPISGHTALYWYRQSLGQGLEFLIYFQGNSAPDKSGLPSDRFSAERTGGSVSTLTIQRTQQEDSAVYLCASSRDSRGAGELFFGEGSRLTVL.

This clone was seen only once. The CDR3: CASALGQGSVQPQHF. The CDR3 DNA reads TGTGCCAGCGCCCTGGGACAGGGAAGTGTTCAGCCCCAGCATTTT. V is TRBV19 and J is TRBJ1-5, with TRBD1 matching over 9 bases. The CDR3 length is 15 residues. The germline gives CDR1 LNHDA, CDR2 SQIVND (reference sequence). The ends lost 9 bases at V and 6 bases at J; junction bases unmatched: 12.

The chain uses TRBV5-1 and TRBJ1-6; perhaps TRBD1 as D (5 bases). Trimming took off 1 base at V and 10 bases at J, with 21 bases between the two ends. The CDR3 length is 17 residues. Germline loops: CDR1 SGHRS, CDR2 YFSETQ. CDR3 region: CASSLRGEHSRNSPLHF. The CDR3 DNA is TGCGCCAGCAGCTTGAGGGGCGAGCACAGTCGGAACTCACCCCTCCACTTT.

The chain links TRBV28 to TRBJ2-7; D may be TRBD1 or TRBD2 (5 bases each). The ends were cut back, 6 bases at V and 0 bases at J, with 15 bases in the middle. From germline, CDR1 is MDHEN and CDR2 SYDVKM. CDR3 size: 15 residues. CDR3: CASRPTGRNSYEQYF. The CDR3 region has the DNA TGTGCCAGCAGGCCCACGGGGCGAAACTCCTACGAGCAGTACTTC.

The V call is TRBV18, the J call TRBJ1-5, with D hard to call. V lost 3 bases and J 5 bases, leaving 14 bases between the germline ends. CDR1 is KGHSH, CDR2 LQKENI, per germline. The CDR3 totals 15 residues. The CDR3 spells CASSPSARMDQPQHF. The CDR3 nucleotides read TGTGCCAGCTCACCCTCGGCCAGGATGGATCAGCCCCAGCATTTT.

This chain uses TRBV7-8 with TRBJ2-3; TRBD1 is a possible D gene (5 bases). Trimming took 7 bases from V and 3 from J, leaving 17 bases between them. Germline CDR1 is SGHVS and CDR2 is FQNEAQ. The CDR3 is 15 amino acids. CDR3: CASTRFRGRTDTQYF. The CDR3 DNA sequence: TGTGCCAGCACCCGCTTTAGGGGTAGAACAGATACGCAGTATTTT.

The chain recombines TRBV7-9 with TRBJ1-6; no clear D gene. The CDR3 totals 15 residues. Germline lookup yields CDR1 SEHNR and CDR2 FQNEAQ (reference sequence). V lost 7 bases to trimming and J lost 6 bases, with 16 bases between them. CDR3 coding DNA: TGTGCCAGCATTCTCTCCGGGGTTCCTAATTCACCCCTCCACTTT. Translating it yields CASILSGVPNSPLHF.

The chain couples TRBV5-1 to TRBJ2-1; D call uncertain. CDR1 SGHRS and CDR2 YFSETQ come from the germline V gene. The CDR3 has 14 residues. Trimming took 5 bases from V and 2 from J, leaving 11 bases between them. CDR3 protein: CASRVSGAYNEQFF. In DNA, the CDR3 is TGCGCCAGCAGGGTTTCGGGCGCCTACAATGAGCAGTTCTTC.

This clone appeared a few times. The rearrangement links TRBV14 to TRBJ2-7; D is undetermined. Trimming pared 1 base from V and 0 bases from J, leaving 10 bases between. This CDR3 contains 15 residues. Germline loops: CDR1 SGHDN, CDR2 FVKESK. DNA for the CDR3: TGTGCCAGCAGCCAAGGTAAAGACCCCTCCTACGAGCAGTACTTC. It yields the protein CASSQGKDPSYEQYF.

The J gene is TRBJ1-2, the V gene TRBV28, with 8 bases fitting TRBD1. Germline CDR1 and CDR2: MDHEN and SYDVKM. The CDR3 covers 12 residues. The V gene end was trimmed by 6 bases and the J gene end by 8 bases; junction bases not matched to a gene: 5. The CDR3 sequence: CASRTGAGGYTF. CDR3 DNA: TGTGCCAGCAGGACAGGGGCGGGGGGCTACACCTTC.

This clone was seen a few times. The chain is built from TRBV28 and TRBJ2-3; a possible D gene is TRBD1 (5 bases). V lost 7 bases to trimming and J lost 3 bases, with 11 bases between them. The V gene's germline CDR1 is MDHEN and CDR2 SYDVKM. This CDR3 contains 13 residues. This CDR3 is CASNSGMTDTQYF. For the CDR3, the DNA is TGTGCCAGCAATTCAGGGATGACAGATACGCAGTATTTT.

In this sample, this clone turned up once. The J gene is TRBJ2-1, the V gene TRBV28; TRBD2 matches 7 bases. V was pared by 8 bases and J by 3 bases, with 10 bases of the junction left unmatched. The CDR3 sequence is 15 residues long. From germline, CDR1 is MDHEN and CDR2 SYDVKM. In DNA, the CDR3 is TGTGCCAGCTCGATCGGGGGGTTAGACTACAATGAGCAGTTCTTC. Its translation: CASSIGGLDYNEQFF.

J is TRBJ2-3 and V is TRBV4-2; unclear D gene. Germline CDR1 is LGHNA and CDR2 is YNFKEQ. V shed 1 base and J shed 5 bases, with 7 bases lying between them. The CDR3 contains 13 residues. For the CDR3, the DNA is TGTGCCAGCAGCCAAGGATCGGGAGATACGCAGTATTTT. Protein: CASSQGSGDTQYF.